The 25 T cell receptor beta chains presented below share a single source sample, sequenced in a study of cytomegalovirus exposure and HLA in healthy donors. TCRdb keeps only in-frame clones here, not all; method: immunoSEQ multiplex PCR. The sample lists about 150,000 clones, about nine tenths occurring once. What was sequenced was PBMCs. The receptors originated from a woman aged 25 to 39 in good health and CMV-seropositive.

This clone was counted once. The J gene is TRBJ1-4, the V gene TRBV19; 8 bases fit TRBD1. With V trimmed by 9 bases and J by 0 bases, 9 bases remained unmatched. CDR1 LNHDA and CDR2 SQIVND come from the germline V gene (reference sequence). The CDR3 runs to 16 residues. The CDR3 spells CASTSGQVATNEKLFF. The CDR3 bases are TGTGCCAGCACCTCGGGACAGGTGGCAACTAATGAAAAACTGTTTTTT.

CDR3 protein: CASSELTGTGGKNEQFF. The CDR3 DNA reads TGCGCCAGCAGTGAGCTAACCGGGACAGGGGGCAAAAATGAGCAGTTCTTC. V usage is TRBV10-1 and J usage is TRBJ2-1; TRBD1 aligns across 12 bases. Germline V lookup: CDR1 WNHNN, CDR2 SYGVQD (reference sequence). Unmatched junction bases numbered 9, after V lost 2 bases and J lost 7 bases. The CDR3 totals 17 residues.

This CDR3 reads CASSQWGAGGDTEAFF. The CDR3 DNA follows: TGTGCCAGCAGCCAATGGGGCGCAGGAGGGGACACTGAAGCTTTCTTT. The chain uses TRBV4-2 and TRBJ1-1; the D gene is possibly TRBD1 (5 bases). The CDR3 sequence is 16 residues long. CDR1 LGHNA and CDR2 YNFKEQ come from the germline V gene. The V end lost 2 bases, the J end lost 3 bases, and 16 bases lay between the germline ends.

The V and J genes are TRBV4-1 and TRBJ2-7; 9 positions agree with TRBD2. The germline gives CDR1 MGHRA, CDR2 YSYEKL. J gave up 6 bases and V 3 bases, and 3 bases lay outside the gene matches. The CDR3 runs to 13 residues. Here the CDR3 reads CASSHLLAGEQYF. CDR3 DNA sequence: TGCGCCAGCAGCCATTTACTAGCGGGCGAGCAGTACTTC.

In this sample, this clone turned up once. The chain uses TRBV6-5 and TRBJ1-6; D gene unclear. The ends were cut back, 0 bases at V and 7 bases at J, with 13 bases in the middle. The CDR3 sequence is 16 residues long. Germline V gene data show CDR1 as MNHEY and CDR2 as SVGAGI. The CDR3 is CASSYSRTGANSPLHF. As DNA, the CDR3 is TGTGCCAGCAGTTACTCACGGACGGGAGCCAATTCACCCCTCCACTTT.

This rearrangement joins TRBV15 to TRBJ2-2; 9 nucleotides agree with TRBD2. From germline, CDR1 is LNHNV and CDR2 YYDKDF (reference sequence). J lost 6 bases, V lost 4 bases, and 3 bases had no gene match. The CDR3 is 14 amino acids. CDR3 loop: CATSKGTSPGELFF. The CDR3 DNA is TGTGCCACCAGCAAAGGGACTAGCCCCGGGGAGCTGTTTTTT. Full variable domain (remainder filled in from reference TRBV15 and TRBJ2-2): DAMVIQNPRYQVTQFGKPVTLSCSQTLNHNVMYWYQQKSSQAPKLLFHYYDKDFNNEADTPDNFQSRRPNTSFCFLDIRSPGLGDTAMYLCATSKGTSPGELFFGEGSRLTVL.

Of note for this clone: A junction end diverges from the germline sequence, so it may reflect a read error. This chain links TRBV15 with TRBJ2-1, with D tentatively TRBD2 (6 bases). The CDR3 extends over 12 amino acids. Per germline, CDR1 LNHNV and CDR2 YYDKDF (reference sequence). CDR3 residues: CATSRVSGERFF. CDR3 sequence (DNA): TGTGCCACCAGCAGAGTTTCGGGGGAGCGGTTCTTC.

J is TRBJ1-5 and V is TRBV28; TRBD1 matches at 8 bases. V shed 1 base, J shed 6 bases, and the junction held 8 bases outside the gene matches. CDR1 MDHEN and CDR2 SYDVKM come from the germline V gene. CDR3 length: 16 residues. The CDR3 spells CASSLFRGQGRQPQHF. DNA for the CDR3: TGTGCCAGCAGTTTATTCAGAGGACAGGGTCGTCAGCCCCAGCATTTT.

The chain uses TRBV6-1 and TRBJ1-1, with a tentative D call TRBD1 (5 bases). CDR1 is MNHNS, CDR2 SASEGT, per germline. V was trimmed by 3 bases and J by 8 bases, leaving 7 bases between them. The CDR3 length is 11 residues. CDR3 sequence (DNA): TGTGCCAGCAGTGATTACAGGGAAGCTTTCTTT. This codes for CASSDYREAFF.

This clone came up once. The CDR3 loop is CASRKDRDIGAAFF. The CDR3 DNA reads TGTGCCAGCAGGAAGGACAGGGACATAGGAGCAGCTTTCTTT. V gene TRBV27 combines with J gene TRBJ1-1, with TRBD1 identical over 8 bases. CDR3 length equals 14 residues. Germline CDR1 reads MNHEY; CDR2 reads SMNVEV (reference sequence). With 6 bases clipped from V and 10 bases from J, the junction kept 13 bases outside the gene matches.

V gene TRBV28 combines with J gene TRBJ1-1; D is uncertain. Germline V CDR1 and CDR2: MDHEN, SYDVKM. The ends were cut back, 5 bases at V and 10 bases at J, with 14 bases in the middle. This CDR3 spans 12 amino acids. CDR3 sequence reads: CASSTILSGAFF. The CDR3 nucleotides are TGTGCCAGCAGTACCATCCTATCCGGAGCTTTCTTT.

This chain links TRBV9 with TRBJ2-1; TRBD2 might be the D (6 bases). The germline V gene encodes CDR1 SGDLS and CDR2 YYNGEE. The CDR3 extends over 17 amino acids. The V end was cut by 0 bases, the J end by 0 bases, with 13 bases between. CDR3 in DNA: TGTGCCAGCAGCGTAGGGGTTAGCGGAGTCTCCTACAATGAGCAGTTCTTC. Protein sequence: CASSVGVSGVSYNEQFF.

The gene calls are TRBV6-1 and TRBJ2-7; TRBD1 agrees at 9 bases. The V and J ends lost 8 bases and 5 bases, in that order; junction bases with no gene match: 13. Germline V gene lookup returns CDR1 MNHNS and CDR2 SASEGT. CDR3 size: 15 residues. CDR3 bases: TGTGCCAGCTCCTCTCCGGGACAGGGATTCAACGAGCAGTACTTC. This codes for CASSSPGQGFNEQYF.

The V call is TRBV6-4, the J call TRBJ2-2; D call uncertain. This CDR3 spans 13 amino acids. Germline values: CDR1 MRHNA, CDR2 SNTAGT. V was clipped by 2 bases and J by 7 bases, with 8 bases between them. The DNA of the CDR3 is TGTGCCAGCAGTGACCAGTTTGGCGGGGAGCTGTTTTTT. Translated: CASSDQFGGELFF.

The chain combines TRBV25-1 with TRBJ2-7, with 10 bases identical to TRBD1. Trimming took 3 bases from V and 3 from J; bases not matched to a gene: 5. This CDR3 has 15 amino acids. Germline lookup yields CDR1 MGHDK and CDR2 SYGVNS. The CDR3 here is CASSDATGGLYEQYF. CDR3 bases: TGTGCCAGCAGTGATGCGACAGGGGGCCTCTACGAGCAGTACTTC.

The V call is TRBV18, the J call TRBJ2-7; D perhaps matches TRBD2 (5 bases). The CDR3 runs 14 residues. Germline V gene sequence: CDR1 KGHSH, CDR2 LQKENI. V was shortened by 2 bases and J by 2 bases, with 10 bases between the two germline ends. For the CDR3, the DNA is TGTGCCAGCTCACCAGGGAGAGGAACCTACGAGCAGTACTTC. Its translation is CASSPGRGTYEQYF.

For the CDR3, the DNA is TGTGCCAGCAGCTTAGGGAGAAAAGAGACCCAGTACTTC. It is translated as CASSLGRKETQYF. This chain connects TRBV11-2 to TRBJ2-5; D gene ambiguous. The V gene lost 1 base and the J gene lost 3 bases, with 6 bases spanning the gap. The V gene's germline CDR1 is SGHAT and CDR2 FQNNGV. This CDR3 region has 13 residues. Combining the CDR3 with reference TRBV11-2 and TRBJ2-5 gives the whole variable domain EAGVAQSPRYKIIEKRQSVAFWCNPISGHATLYWYQQILGQGPKLLIQFQNNGVVDDSQLPKDRFSAERLKGVDSTLKIQPAKLEDSAVYLCASSLGRKETQYFGPGTRLLVL.

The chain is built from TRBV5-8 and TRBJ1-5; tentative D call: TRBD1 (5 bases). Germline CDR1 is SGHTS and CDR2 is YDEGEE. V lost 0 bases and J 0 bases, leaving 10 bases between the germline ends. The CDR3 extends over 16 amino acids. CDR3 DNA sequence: TGTGCCAGCAGCTTGGGACAGTTCGTTAGCAATCAGCCCCAGCATTTT. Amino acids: CASSLGQFVSNQPQHF.

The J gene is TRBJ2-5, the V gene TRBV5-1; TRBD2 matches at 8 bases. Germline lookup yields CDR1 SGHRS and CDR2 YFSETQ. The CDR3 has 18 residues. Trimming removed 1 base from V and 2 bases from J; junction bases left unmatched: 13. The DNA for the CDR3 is TGCGCCAGCAGCTTGATCGTCGGGGGGGCCGGCGATCAAGAGACCCAGTACTTC. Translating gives CASSLIVGGAGDQETQYF. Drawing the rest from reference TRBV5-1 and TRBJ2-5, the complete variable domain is KAGVTQTPRYLIKTRGQQVTLSCSPISGHRSVSWYQQTPGQGLQFLFEYFSETQRNKGNFPGRFSGRQFSNSRSEMNVSTLELGDSALYLCASSLIVGGAGDQETQYFGPGTRLLVL.

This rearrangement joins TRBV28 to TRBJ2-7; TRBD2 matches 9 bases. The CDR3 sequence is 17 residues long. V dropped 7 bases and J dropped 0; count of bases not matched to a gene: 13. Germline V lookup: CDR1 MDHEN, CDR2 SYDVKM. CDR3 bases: TGTGCCAGCACCCCCCCTAGCGGGGTCCCAAACTCCTACGAGCAGTACTTC. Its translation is CASTPPSGVPNSYEQYF.

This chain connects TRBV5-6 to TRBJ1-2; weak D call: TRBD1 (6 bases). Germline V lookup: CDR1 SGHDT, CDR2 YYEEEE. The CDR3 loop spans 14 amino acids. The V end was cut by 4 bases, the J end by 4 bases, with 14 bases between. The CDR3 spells CASSPGQIFYGYTF. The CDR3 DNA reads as TGTGCCAGCAGCCCTGGACAGATCTTCTATGGCTACACCTTC.

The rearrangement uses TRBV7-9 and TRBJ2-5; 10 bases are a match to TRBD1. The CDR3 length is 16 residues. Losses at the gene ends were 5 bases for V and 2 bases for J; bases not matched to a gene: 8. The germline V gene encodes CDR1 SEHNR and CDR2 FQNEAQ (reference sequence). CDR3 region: CASSHRDRGLQETQYF. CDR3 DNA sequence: TGTGCCAGCAGCCACCGGGACAGGGGCCTACAAGAGACCCAGTACTTC.

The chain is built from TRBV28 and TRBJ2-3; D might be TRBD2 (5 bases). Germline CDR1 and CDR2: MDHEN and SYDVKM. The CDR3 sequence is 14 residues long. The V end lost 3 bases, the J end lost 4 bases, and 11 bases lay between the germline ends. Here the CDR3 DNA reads TGTGCCAGCAGTTTCAGAGAGGGCCCAGATACGCAGTATTTT. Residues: CASSFREGPDTQYF.

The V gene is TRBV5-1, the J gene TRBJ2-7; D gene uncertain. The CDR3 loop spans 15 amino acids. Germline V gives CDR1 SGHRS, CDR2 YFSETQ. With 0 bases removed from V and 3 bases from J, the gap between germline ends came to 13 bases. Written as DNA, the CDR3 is TGCGCCAGCAGCTTGGGGGCTCTCCCCCTCTACGAGCAGTACTTC. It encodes CASSLGALPLYEQYF.

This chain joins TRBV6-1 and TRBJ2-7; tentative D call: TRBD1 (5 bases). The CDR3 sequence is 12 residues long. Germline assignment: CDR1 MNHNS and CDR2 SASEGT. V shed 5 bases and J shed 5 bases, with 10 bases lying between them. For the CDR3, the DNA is TGTGCCAGCAGTCTTCCAGGGAACGAGCAGTACTTC. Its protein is CASSLPGNEQYF.